A selection of T cell receptor beta chains follows, all from one sample in a study of breast tumors, draining lymph nodes, adjacent tissues. TCRdb redid the calling of the multiplex PCR reads with MiXCR, one entry per CDR3 protein. The top ten hold roughly 1.2% of the sample, which has some 100,000 distinct CDR3 sequences, 21% seen once. Sequencing was carried out using axillary lymph node tissue. Receptors originate from a female donor with breast cancer. Some clones in this sample may be carry-over from other donors' samples. Both conserved end residues are part of each CDR3. Each record gives: J gene, clone size, V gene, CDR3 protein. Size is stated for part of the rows, as once, few or many counts, or as a class when the clone is expanded.

>TRBJ1-2|many|TRBV29-1
CSGGTDYGYTF
>TRBJ1-5|many|TRBV2
CASKRGRELPQHF
>TRBJ1-2|many|TRBV11-1
CASSPGREYGYTF
>TRBJ2-5|many|TRBV6-1
CASRVSGQETQYF
>TRBJ2-7|many|TRBV20-1
CSARRRYYEQYF
>TRBJ2-2|.|TRBV4-2
CASSQGAVKGTGELFF
>TRBJ1-3|many|TRBV30
CAWSVEGSF
>TRBJ2-7|many|TRBV7-8
CASSLGVAGPLYEQYF
>TRBJ1-5|many|TRBV6-4
CASSVGGGWDF
>TRBJ2-4|many|TRBV6-5
CARSTFKLVKNIQYF
>TRBJ1-6|many|TRBV2
CASSNPSSYNSPLHF
>TRBJ1-5|many|TRBV19
CASSITGEGNQPQHF
>TRBJ1-4|many|TRBV19
CASRPMGGREKLFF
>TRBJ2-1|many|TRBV5-1
CASSLRGANNEQFF
>TRBJ1-5|many|TRBV2
CASRRRIRQPQHF
>TRBJ2-1|many|TRBV20-1
CSASYPNNEQFF
>TRBJ2-3|.|TRBV5-4
CASSLWDYPDTQYF
>TRBJ2-3|many|TRBV11-2
CASSLAAGLTTDTQYF
>TRBJ2-1|few|TRBV5-4
CASSRGLALYNEQFF
>TRBJ1-5|many|TRBV20-1
CSADNQPQHF
>TRBJ2-3|many|TRBV20-1
CSASGPASSTDTQYF
>TRBJ1-1|.|TRBV15
CATSKEQGTEAFF
>TRBJ2-3|many|TRBV6-5
CASSYSIPGGLADTQYF
>TRBJ2-1|many|TRBV5-1
CASRTGQGDLNEQFF
>TRBJ2-2|many|TRBV20-1
CSAKGLAGAWDTGELFF
>TRBJ2-1|many|TRBV11-3
CASSLGGTRYNEQFF
>TRBJ2-1|many|TRBV14
CASSQIAGSGNEQFF
>TRBJ2-2|many|TRBV2
CASREASGNTGELFF
>TRBJ2-1|many|TRBV19
CASTGGQFSNEQFF
>TRBJ2-3|many|TRBV7-7
CASSRGRGASDTQYF
>TRBJ2-5|many|TRBV2
CASSGQGARETQYF
>TRBJ2-2|many|TRBV5-1
CASSVSSGMRTGELFF
>TRBJ2-3|many|TRBV19
CASSDRDRETDTQYF
>TRBJ2-2|many|TRBV20-1
CSARDPDTGELFF
>TRBJ1-2|many|TRBV5-1
CASSVRDRVTAGGYTF
>TRBJ2-5|.|TRBV19
CASSSSRARETQYF
>TRBJ1-5|many|TRBV6-1
CASRHTGFEYQPQHF
>TRBJ2-3|many|TRBV7-9
CASSGGGTQYF
>TRBJ1-6|many|TRBV29-1
CSVKGQGNSPLHF
>TRBJ2-7|many|TRBV27
CASQTIQGSGEQYF
>TRBJ1-5|few|TRBV30
CAWSVRQGSQPQHF
>TRBJ2-3|many|TRBV19
CASSIRTSGGTDTQYF
>TRBJ1-5|many|TRBV2
CASNIGQGAGQPQHF
>TRBJ2-1|medium-sized|TRBV5-1
CASSSEDMASYYNEQFF
>TRBJ1-5|many|TRBV2
CASMLQGGNQPQHF
>TRBJ2-7|.|TRBV3-1
CASRGRLWRGKGEQYF
>TRBJ1-6|many|TRBV20-1
CSAIGQTNNSPLHF
>TRBJ1-4|many|TRBV7-9
CASSPPTTNEKLFF
>TRBJ2-3|many|TRBV5-6
CASTGGPSADTQYF
>TRBJ2-7|few|TRBV28
CASSDRVLSYEQYF
>TRBJ1-6|.|TRBV19
CASSAPGGSNSPLHF
>TRBJ1-3|many|TRBV12-3/TRBV12-4
CASSFYGGLGNTIYF
>TRBJ2-3|.|TRBV10-2
CASSEFFRVRGSGTQYF
>TRBJ2-1|.|TRBV6-5
CASSARTSGNEQFF
>TRBJ1-3|many|TRBV11-3
CASSRDGANTIYF
>TRBJ2-7|many|TRBV20-1
CSARGTSGQTVIYEQYF
>TRBJ1-6|many|TRBV28
CASRTYRTGSNSPLHF
>TRBJ1-6|many|TRBV7-2
CASSLEPGGFSPLHF
>TRBJ2-7|.|TRBV19
CASSRGPLGAYEQYF